This T cell receptor beta chain was profiled in a study of T cells in Graves' hyperthyroidism and ophthalmopathy. Amplification yielded TCR beta CDR3 regions, with RNA transcripts as the source. TCR CDR3 underwent first-round RT-PCR with the HTBI primer set. Via MiXCR, TCRdb re-called the multiplex PCR reads, giving one row per CDR3 protein. The sample carries about 420,000 distinct CDR3 sequences, 15% to 19% recorded once. This clonotype was counted ten times or more. The receptor comes from a young woman with Graves' hyperthyroidism. Sequenced input: blood.

The CDR3 is CSAYGLAGEMHEQYF. The CDR3 coding sequence is TGCAGTGCTTATGGACTAGCGGGAGAGATGCACGAGCAGTACTTC. The V gene is TRBV20-1, the J gene TRBJ2-7; 13 bases fit TRBD2. Germline V gives CDR1 DFQATT, CDR2 SNEGSKA (reference sequence). CDR3 length: 15 amino acids. The junction had 9 bases not matched to a gene; V was cut back by 5 bases and J by 5 bases.